Sequencing of this T cell receptor (beta chain) was carried out in a study of T cells in Graves' hyperthyroidism and ophthalmopathy (dated by TCRdb to the late 2010s). Study-level background: Peripheral blood was sampled at the time of initial diagnosis, prior to any treatment. Following sampling, methimazole starting at 30 mg daily was given to hyperthyroidism patients, and high-dose intravenous methylprednisolone was given to ophthalmopathy patients. To identify distinguishing TCR V-J signatures, a discovery cohort of about a hundred patients was used, comprising some 45 with Graves' ophthalmopathy and around 60 with stable Graves' hyperthyroidism. Prospective prediction of ophthalmopathy was tested in an independent validation cohort of 18 to 20 hyperthyroidism patients and 15 to 17 patients who later progressed to ophthalmopathy. Thyroid tissue and blood T-cell repertoires from about six Graves' hyperthyroidism patients were also compared in the study. The paper reports TCR Vbeta CDR3 sequencing of 130 to 150 peripheral blood samples: 40 or so ophthalmopathy, around 80 hyperthyroidism and roughly 17 progressor patients. The approximately 100 discovery patients were divided at random into training and test sets in a 7:3 ratio. Summary of the overall study and its limitations: In validation, the model predicted progression to ophthalmopathy with over 65% sensitivity and less than 80% specificity, a median of 6.5 months before onset. Most expanded thyroid clonotypes (frequency above 0.001) were also detected in blood, a finding suggesting that blood repertoires may reflect thyroid immune responses. Sample size was not statistically predetermined, and investigators were not blinded to group allocation. In cross-validation, a model built on a 13 V-J signature told ophthalmopathy apart from stable hyperthyroidism with under 90% sensitivity and about 81% specificity, and in testing the same model reached 80%/75%.

A patient counted as having stable Graves' hyperthyroidism if no progression to ophthalmopathy occurred over 18 months of follow-up. Hyperthyroidism patients were newly diagnosed, with disease duration under 2 months, and aged 18 to 65 years. Exclusion was applied to patients with uncontrolled infections, other autoimmune diseases, pregnancy or lactation. Diagnoses relied on clinical symptoms, serum thyroxine and TRAb, thyroid ultrasound and orbital computed tomography. Ficoll-Paque density gradient centrifugation was used to isolate PBMCs from approximately 10 ml of fresh peripheral blood. Total RNA was extracted using Trizol reagent, and RNA quality was assessed on an Agilent 2100 Bioanalyzer. The TCR beta CDR3 regions were amplified from RNA transcripts. The first round of RT-PCR for the TCR CDR3 was performed with the HTBI primer set and the Qiagen OneStep RT-PCR kit. Libraries were constructed in a second round of multiplex PCR, after which size selection and purification were performed. The libraries were sequenced on an Illumina HiSeq2000 using paired-end 100 bp reads. As for the authors' bioinformatics: SOAPnuke was used to process the raw data, removing reads that contained adapters or uncalled bases, had a mean Phred below 15, or lacked an exact match to the constant primer or identifier. High-quality paired reads were merged using COPE v1.2.5, and each unique nucleotide sequence was defined as a clonotype. Clonotypes were aligned to IMGT TRBV, TRBD and TRBJ reference segments using MiTCR v1.1. Only V-J combinations with frequency above 0.0001, covering roughly 99% of repertoires, were analysed. A TCS score was defined as the ratio between F50 (clonal expansion) and ExV (chaos), using BLOSUM62-based TCRdist between CDR3 peptides within each V-J. Welch's t-statistics and random forest reduced 450 to 600 V-J features to fewer than 15, which were used in a naive Bayes classifier (R e1071). TCRdb cleaned the public reads at Q25 with fastp, built clones with MiXCR and kept in-frame beta chains. Each entry is one CDR3 protein sequence, shown with its most common DNA and genes. The V and J calls here are based on TCRdb, not the publication. The sample table lists 300,000 to 450,000 distinct CDR3 sequences, approximately 13% of them with a count of one. Around a tenth of the sample is taken by the ten largest.

Notes on this clonotype: Its antigen has not been determined. No much larger clone is present one base from it, and per-base qualities are unavailable.

The sequenced sample consisted of blood. The receptor was isolated from a woman between 18 and 30 years old with Graves' hyperthyroidism.

Here the CDR3 is given as CASSGVAGNTDTQYF. The bases read TGTGCCAGCAGTGGAGTAGCGGGGAACACAGATACGCAGTATTTT. The rearranged chain carries TRBV27 and TRBJ2-3; 8 nucleotides in the junction match TRBD2. There are 15 amino acids in the CDR3, from cysteine to phenylalanine inclusive. Solely the CDR3 DNA is kept, with 45 bases framed from the first base. As encoded in the germline V gene (reference sequence), CDR1 is MNHEY while CDR2 is SMNVEV. Trimming removed 5 bases from V and 2 bases from J; the gene matches leave 6 bases unexplained.